One sample yielded the 24 T cell receptor beta chains listed below, sequenced in a study of blood T cell repertoires in COVID-19. Sequencing used immunoSEQ multiplex PCR; TCRdb keeps in-frame clones, though not all of them. This sample has about 120,000 clones, with roughly 80% found just once. Sequenced material: peripheral blood. The receptors derive from a man between 65 and 85 years old with acute or convalescent COVID-19.

V usage is TRBV3-1 (or the pseudogene TRBV3-2) and J usage is TRBJ2-7, with 11 positions matching TRBD1. With 5 bases clipped from V and 5 bases from J, the junction kept 8 bases outside the gene matches. The CDR3 is made up of 15 amino acids. Germline V gene lookup returns CDR1 LGHDT and CDR2 YNNKEL (reference sequence). This CDR3 is CASSERGQGAHEQYF. CDR3 nucleotide sequence: TGTGCCAGCAGCGAAAGAGGACAGGGGGCCCACGAGCAGTACTTC.

J is TRBJ1-2 and V is TRBV4-1; the D gene is possibly TRBD1 (6 bases). The CDR3 is 15 amino acids. The germline V gene has CDR1 MGHRA and CDR2 YSYEKL. V lost 2 bases to trimming and J lost 7 bases, with 17 bases between them. CDR3 bases: TGCGCCAGCAGCCAAAAACAGGGATTTGGGGGTGGCTACACCTTC. Its translation is CASSQKQGFGGGYTF.

The chain couples TRBV28 to TRBJ1-5; 10 bases are shared with TRBD1. The length of the CDR3 is 19 residues. Trimming cost V 6 bases and J 6 bases; bases outside gene matches: 20. The germline V gene has CDR1 MDHEN and CDR2 SYDVKM. In DNA, the CDR3 is TGTGCCAGCAGCGGGACAGGGGAGAAATATACCCTTCAGGTTCAGCCCCAGCATTTT. Its translation is CASSGTGEKYTLQVQPQHF.

This clone appeared once. The V gene is TRBV29-1, the J gene TRBJ2-5; 8 bases align to TRBD1. With 5 bases clipped from V and 4 bases from J, the junction kept 3 bases outside the gene matches. Germline V lookup: CDR1 SQVTM, CDR2 ANQGSEA. The CDR3 sequence is 12 residues long. In DNA, the CDR3 is TGCAGCGTTCAAACAGGGGGAGAGACCCAGTACTTC. It yields the protein CSVQTGGETQYF.

The chain joins TRBV19 to TRBJ2-7, with 7 nucleotides matching TRBD2. The J segment lost 1 base and the V segment lost 5 bases, leaving 5 bases of the junction unmatched. This CDR3 is 14 amino acids long. Germline V lookup: CDR1 LNHDA, CDR2 SQIVND (reference sequence). The CDR3 sequence is CASSPGGWSYEQYF. The CDR3 nucleotides read TGTGCCAGTAGTCCGGGAGGATGGTCCTACGAGCAGTACTTC.

The rearrangement links TRBV7-2 to TRBJ2-1; 8 nucleotides agree with TRBD1. The germline CDR1 and CDR2 sequences are SGHTA and FQGNSA. There are 14 residues in the CDR3. V lost 8 bases to trimming and J lost 5 bases; unmatched junction nucleotides: 8. The CDR3 reads CASCWTGLNNEQFF. The CDR3 DNA is TGTGCCAGCTGTTGGACAGGGCTTAACAATGAGCAGTTCTTC. The full variable domain, completed using reference TRBV7-2 and TRBJ2-1, is GAGVSQSPSNKVTEKGKDVELRCDPISGHTALYWYRQSLGQGLEFLIYFQGNSAPDKSGLPSDRFSAERTGGSVSTLTIQRTQQEDSAVYLCASCWTGLNNEQFFGPGTRLTVL.

The V gene is TRBV5-1, the J gene TRBJ2-3, with unresolved D. V lost 5 bases to trimming and J lost 1 base, with 14 bases between them. The CDR3 runs to 15 residues. In germline, CDR1 is SGHRS, CDR2 YFSETQ. CDR3 sequence: CASSVSQLGTDTQYF. CDR3 in DNA: TGCGCCAGCAGTGTTAGCCAGCTAGGCACAGATACGCAGTATTTT.

The genes are TRBV11-1 and TRBJ2-5; 8 bases align to TRBD1. Germline V lookup: CDR1 SGHAT, CDR2 FQDESV (reference sequence). The V gene end was trimmed by 5 bases and the J gene end by 4 bases; junction bases not matched to a gene: 3. This CDR3 region has 13 residues. DNA of the CDR3: TGTGCCAGCAGCATTACAGGGGGAGAGACCCAGTACTTC. Translation gives CASSITGGETQYF.

Relative to its sample, this clone is medium-sized. As DNA, the CDR3 is TGTGCCAGCAGTCAGACTAGCGGATCCTACAATGAGCAGTTCTTC. It encodes CASSQTSGSYNEQFF. The chain carries TRBV27 and TRBJ2-1; the match to TRBD2 covers 9 bases. Trimming cost V 5 bases and J 1 base; bases outside gene matches: 3. Per germline, CDR1 MNHEY and CDR2 SMNVEV (reference sequence). The CDR3 covers 15 residues.

This chain links TRBV9 with TRBJ2-1, with TRBD2 identical over 7 bases. The length of the CDR3 is 17 residues. Losses at the gene ends were 0 bases for V and 0 bases for J; bases not matched to a gene: 6. Germline CDR1 and CDR2: SGDLS and YYNGEE. The CDR3: CASSVGLRESSYNEQFF. In nucleotides, the CDR3 is TGTGCCAGCAGCGTAGGGTTGCGGGAGAGCTCCTACAATGAGCAGTTCTTC.

The chain joins TRBV19 to TRBJ1-6, with D possibly TRBD1 on 6 matching bases. There are 14 residues in the CDR3. Germline V gene sequence: CDR1 LNHDA, CDR2 SQIVND (reference sequence). V was cut by 6 bases and J by 8 bases, with 14 bases left in between. As DNA, the CDR3 is TGTGCCAGTAGGATTCAGGGGAAATATTCACCCCTCCACTTT. Its protein product is CASRIQGKYSPLHF.

The rearrangement joins TRBV7-2 to TRBJ1-2; 9 nucleotides align to TRBD1. CDR3 length: 14 residues. In germline, CDR1 is SGHTA, CDR2 FQGNSA. V gave up 5 bases and J gave up 13 bases; unmatched junction bases: 14. CDR3 nucleotide sequence: TGTGCCAGCAGCCCACTCCCGGGACAGGGCAGTAGCACCTTC. This encodes CASSPLPGQGSSTF.

The chain uses TRBV6-5 and TRBJ2-4; 12 bases agree with TRBD1. CDR3 length: 15 amino acids. The germline V gene has CDR1 MNHEY and CDR2 SVGAGI. V trimming: 7 bases; J trimming: 6 bases; junction bases outside the gene matches: 7. The CDR3 is CASTRDRGQGNIQYF. In DNA, the CDR3 is TGTGCCAGCACTAGGGACAGGGGGCAGGGAAACATTCAGTACTTC.

The chain combines TRBV7-6 with TRBJ2-1; the match to TRBD2 covers 8 bases. V dropped 2 bases and J dropped 0; count of bases not matched to a gene: 6. The CDR3 runs to 17 residues. Germline V gene data show CDR1 as SGHVS and CDR2 as FNYEAQ. The CDR3 DNA reads as TGTGCCAGCAGCTTATGGTCAGCGGGAGCCTCCTACAATGAGCAGTTCTTC. Protein product: CASSLWSAGASYNEQFF.

The chain carries TRBV7-9 and TRBJ2-3; tentative D call: TRBD2 (5 bases). The CDR3 length is 14 residues. Trimming cost V 3 bases and J 1 base, with 8 bases left between them. The germline gives CDR1 SEHNR, CDR2 FQNEAQ (reference sequence). The CDR3 loop is CASSFGSGTDTQYF. DNA for the CDR3: TGTGCCAGCAGCTTTGGGAGCGGCACAGATACGCAGTATTTT. Combining the CDR3 with reference TRBV7-9 and TRBJ2-3 gives the whole variable domain DTGVSQNPRHKITKRGQNVTFRCDPISEHNRLYWYRQTLGQGPEFLTYFQNEAQLEKSRLLSDRFSAERPKGSFSTLEIQRTEQGDSAMYLCASSFGSGTDTQYFGPGTRLTVL.

This chain joins TRBV19 and TRBJ2-7, with TRBD2 as a possible D gene (6 bases). V was clipped by 1 base and J by 1 base, with 11 bases between them. Germline loops: CDR1 LNHDA, CDR2 SQIVND (reference sequence). The CDR3 runs 15 residues. CDR3 in amino acids: CASSIGDGGSYEQYF. CDR3 nucleotides: TGTGCCAGTAGTATAGGGGACGGGGGTTCCTACGAGCAGTACTTC.

Only a few counts were recorded for this clone. The rearrangement joins TRBV24-1 to TRBJ2-2; 12 nucleotides align to TRBD1. Per the germline V gene, CDR1 is KGHDR and CDR2 is SFDVKD. The junction had 4 bases not matched to a gene; V was cut back by 3 bases and J by 6 bases. This CDR3 region has 16 residues. CDR3 coding DNA: TGTGCCACCAGTGATCCGGGACAGGGGGCGGCCGGGGAGCTGTTTTTT. This encodes CATSDPGQGAAGELFF.

Here the CDR3 reads CSGGDSLNTEAFF. DNA of the CDR3: TGCAGCGGGGGGGACAGTTTGAACACTGAAGCTTTCTTT. The chain uses TRBV29-1 and TRBJ1-1; 7 nucleotides align to TRBD1. CDR1 is SQVTM and CDR2 is ANQGSEA in the germline V gene. The CDR3 is made up of 13 amino acids. Trimming removed 7 bases from V and 0 bases from J; junction bases left unmatched: 5. Together with reference TRBV29-1 and TRBJ1-1, the CDR3 gives the full variable domain: SAVISQKPSRDICQRGTSLTIQCQVDSQVTMMFWYRQQPGQSLTLIATANQGSEATYESGFVIDKFPISRPNLTFSTLTVSNMSPEDSSIYLCSGGDSLNTEAFFGQGTRLTVV.

This clone was detected once. This sequence joins TRBV19 and TRBJ1-4, with 8 bases lining up with TRBD1. This CDR3 has 14 amino acids. CDR1 is LNHDA and CDR2 is SQIVND in the germline V gene (reference sequence). The ends lost 5 bases at V and 8 bases at J; junction bases unmatched: 7. The CDR3 bases are TGTGCCAGTAGTCGACAGGGGCTAGCCGAAAAACTGTTTTTT. Translated, it gives CASSRQGLAEKLFF.

The DNA of the CDR3 is TGTGCCAGCAGCCAAGATGTCCTAGCGGGGCTTCCTAAAGAGCAGTACTTC. Its protein product is CASSQDVLAGLPKEQYF. The chain links TRBV3-1 (or the pseudogene TRBV3-2) to TRBJ2-7; 9 positions agree with TRBD2. Germline CDR1 is LGHDT and CDR2 is YNNKEL (reference sequence). J lost 7 bases, V lost 0 bases, and 13 bases had no gene match. The CDR3 has 17 residues.

The chain couples TRBV2 to TRBJ1-1; TRBD1 aligns across 7 bases. CDR1 SNHLY and CDR2 FYNNEI come from the germline V gene. This CDR3 is built from 14 residues. V trimming: 6 bases; J trimming: 0 bases; junction bases outside the gene matches: 4. In DNA, the CDR3 is TGTGCCAGCAGCCTGGGACAGATGAACACTGAAGCTTTCTTT. It yields the protein CASSLGQMNTEAFF.

The sample holds a few counts of this clone. The chain recombines TRBV7-8 with TRBJ2-7; D is unresolved. Trimming left V 5 bases short and J 3 bases short, with 11 bases between. Germline loops: CDR1 SGHVS, CDR2 FQNEAQ. This CDR3 comprises 13 residues. The CDR3 DNA sequence: TGTGCCAGCAGCCCTAATTTTTACTACGAGCAGTACTTC. Translating it yields CASSPNFYYEQYF.

This clone was picked up one time. Other DNA sequences from this sample encode an identical CDR3 as well. J is TRBJ1-3 and V is TRBV18, with D possibly matching TRBD1 (6 bases). The germline gives CDR1 KGHSH, CDR2 LQKENI. The CDR3 totals 15 residues. Trimming left V 3 bases short and J 2 bases short, with 11 bases between. The CDR3: CASSPEQGPGNTIYF. The CDR3 region has the DNA TGTGCCAGCTCACCCGAACAGGGCCCTGGAAACACCATATATTTT.

In its sample, this clone was seen a few times. This chain joins TRBV24-1 and TRBJ2-7; possible D gene TRBD1, 6 bases. Germline assignment: CDR1 KGHDR and CDR2 SFDVKD. The CDR3 loop spans 14 amino acids. The V end was cut by 5 bases, the J end by 3 bases, with 13 bases between. The CDR3 loop is CATSANREFYEQYF. CDR3 DNA sequence: TGTGCCACCAGTGCAAACAGGGAATTCTACGAGCAGTACTTC.